This T cell receptor beta chain was documented in a study of shared clonotypes between healthy human individuals. General study results and limits: Generally, naive subsets came out with larger estimated richness than memory subsets.

The material for each subset, its genomic DNA, was split evenly across several immunoSEQ plates. Original analysis: ImmunoSEQ sequences covered only the junction and lacked quality scores; filtering therefore differed. Produced via immunoSEQ multiplex PCR; TCRdb's table is partial and in-frame only. Clone size and V and J calls were adopted from that table, with D and trimming inferred from the DNA. The data show some 2,100,000 clones, roughly 91% seen once. Naive CD8 cells were CD45RO-negative, positively selected for CCR7, excluding terminally differentiated effector memory CD45RA+ cells. The donors were adults (healthy and HIV-negative) with no recent acute infections or vaccinations. About this clone itself: Its antigen remains unidentified.

Material: naive CD8+ T cells from PBMCs. The receptor was derived from a man younger than 35 in good health. Some clones in this sample may be carry-over from other donors' samples.

The DNA of the CDR3 is TGTGCCAGCAGCTTAGCGGGAGGGCCGGGAACCGGGGAGCTGTTTTTT. Protein sequence: CASSLAGGPGTGELFF. This sequence joins TRBV7-6 and TRBJ2-2, with 7 bases identical to TRBD2. CDR1 is SGHVS, CDR2 FNYEAQ, per germline. The CDR3 length is 16 residues. With V trimmed by 0 bases and J by 5 bases, 6 bases remained unmatched.